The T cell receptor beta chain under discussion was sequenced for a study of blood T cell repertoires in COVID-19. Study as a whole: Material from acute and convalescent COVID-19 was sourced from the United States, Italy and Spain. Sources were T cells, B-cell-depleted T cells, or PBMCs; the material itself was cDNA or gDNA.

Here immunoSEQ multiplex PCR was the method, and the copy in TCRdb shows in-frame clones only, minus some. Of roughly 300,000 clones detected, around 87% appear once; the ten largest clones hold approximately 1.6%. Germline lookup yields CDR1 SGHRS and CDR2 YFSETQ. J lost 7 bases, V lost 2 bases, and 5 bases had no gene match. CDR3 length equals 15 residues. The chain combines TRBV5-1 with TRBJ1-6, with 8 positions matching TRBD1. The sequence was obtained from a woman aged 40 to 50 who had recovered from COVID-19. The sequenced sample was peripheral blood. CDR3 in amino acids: CASSFTGGENSPLHF. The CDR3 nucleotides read TGCGCCAGCAGCTTTACAGGGGGGGAGAATTCACCCCTCCACTTT.